This T cell receptor beta chain was obtained from a study of shared clonotypes between healthy human individuals. Splitting of CD4+ cells produced CD45RA+ naive and CD45RA-negative memory subsets. Over several immunoSEQ plates, each subset's genomic DNA was distributed in even portions. TCRdb's copy holds only in-frame clones and misses some; the assay was immunoSEQ multiplex PCR. The sample shows more than 550,000 clones, over 60% of them seen only once. This clone showed up just a few times. What it binds is not known. Study-wide points: Sampling used blood alone; tissue repertoires probably differ. Clonotypes which were not shared had lower generation probabilities than clonotypes that all four donors shared.

This TCR came from a woman aged 25 to 39 in good health. Sequenced: memory CD4+ T cells sorted from blood. Subset specified: CD45RA-negative fraction.

CDR3 DNA: TGTGCCAGCAGCCCCGTCGGGTATAATGAAAAACTGTTTTTT. This sequence encodes CASSPVGYNEKLFF. The chain links TRBV11-2 to TRBJ1-4, with D hard to call. The V end lost 5 bases, the J end lost 4 bases, and 11 bases lay between the germline ends. Germline V lookup: CDR1 SGHAT, CDR2 FQNNGV. The CDR3 contains 14 residues.